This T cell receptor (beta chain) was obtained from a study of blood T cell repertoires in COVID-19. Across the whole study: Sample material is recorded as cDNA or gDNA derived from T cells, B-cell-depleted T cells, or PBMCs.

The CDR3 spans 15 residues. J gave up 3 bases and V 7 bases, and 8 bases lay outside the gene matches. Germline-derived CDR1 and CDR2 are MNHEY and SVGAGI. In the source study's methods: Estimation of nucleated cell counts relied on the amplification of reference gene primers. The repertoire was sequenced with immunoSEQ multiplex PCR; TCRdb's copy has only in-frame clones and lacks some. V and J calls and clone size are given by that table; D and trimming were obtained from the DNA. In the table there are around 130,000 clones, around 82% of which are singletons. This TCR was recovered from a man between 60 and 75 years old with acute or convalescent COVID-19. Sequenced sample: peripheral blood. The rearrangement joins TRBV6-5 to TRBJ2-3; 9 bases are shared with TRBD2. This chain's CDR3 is CASIFRGGGTDTQYF. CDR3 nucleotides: TGTGCCAGCATATTTCGCGGGGGGGGAACAGATACGCAGTATTTT.